This T cell receptor (beta chain) was sequenced in a study of high-grade serous ovarian cancer treatment subgroups. Only in-frame clones appear in the TCRdb table, and some are missing; sequencing was by immunoSEQ multiplex PCR. The sample contains 18,000 or so clones, about 68% of which appear only once. Tumor tissue was taken before any definitive surgery or chemotherapy was given. Per germline, CDR1 SGHVS and CDR2 FNYEAQ. The length of the CDR3 is 14 residues. V dropped 5 bases and J dropped 5 bases, with 13 bases sitting between them. Source material: tumor tissue. This sequence was found in a human donor with high-grade serous ovarian cancer. The rearrangement joins TRBV7-6 to TRBJ2-1; perhaps TRBD1 as D (6 bases). This chain's CDR3 is CASSPLTGNNEQFF. CDR3 bases: TGTGCCAGCAGCCCACTTACAGGGAACAATGAGCAGTTCTTC.